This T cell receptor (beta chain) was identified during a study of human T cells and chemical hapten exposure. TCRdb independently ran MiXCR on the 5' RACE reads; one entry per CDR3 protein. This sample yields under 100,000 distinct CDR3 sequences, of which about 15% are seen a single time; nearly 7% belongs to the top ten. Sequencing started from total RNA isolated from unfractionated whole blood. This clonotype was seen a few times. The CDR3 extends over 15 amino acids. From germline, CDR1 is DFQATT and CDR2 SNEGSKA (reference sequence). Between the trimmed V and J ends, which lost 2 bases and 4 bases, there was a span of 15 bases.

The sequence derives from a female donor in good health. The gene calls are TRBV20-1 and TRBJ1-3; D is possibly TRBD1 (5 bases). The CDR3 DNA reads TGCAGTGCTAGATATACCAGGGATACGGGAAACACCATATATTTT. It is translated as CSARYTRDTGNTIYF.